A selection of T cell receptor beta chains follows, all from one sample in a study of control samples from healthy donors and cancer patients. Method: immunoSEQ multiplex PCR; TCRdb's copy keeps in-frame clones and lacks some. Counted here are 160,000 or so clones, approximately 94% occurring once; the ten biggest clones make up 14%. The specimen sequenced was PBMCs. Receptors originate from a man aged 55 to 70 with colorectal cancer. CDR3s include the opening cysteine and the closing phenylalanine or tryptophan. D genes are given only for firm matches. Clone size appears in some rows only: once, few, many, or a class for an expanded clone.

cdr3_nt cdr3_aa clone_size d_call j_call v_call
TGTGCCAGCTCACTAGGACAGGGATTCTACGAGCAGTACTTC CASSLGQGFYEQYF once TRBD1 TRBJ2-7 TRBV18
TGTGCCAGCAGCTTACTCCGGGACGTCACAGATACGCAGTATTTT CASSLLRDVTDTQYF - - TRBJ2-3 TRBV5-4
TGTGCCACCAGTGAACCGGGTACAGGGGAGACCCAGTACTTC CATSEPGTGETQYF - - TRBJ2-5 TRBV24-1
TGTGCCAGCAGTGGTCAGGAGCTCTCCTACACCTTC CASSGQELSYTF - - TRBJ1-2 TRBV4-2
TGCGCCAGCAGCTTGCAACACGGGACAGGGGGAAGCTACACCTTC CASSLQHGTGGSYTF - TRBD1 TRBJ1-2 TRBV5-1
TGTGCAAGTCGCTCCCGGACGGGGAGGGCATACAATGAGCAGTTCTTC CASRSRTGRAYNEQFF - - TRBJ2-1 TRBV12-2
TGTGCCAGCAGTAGGACAGGGATTGGCAACGAGCAGTACTTC CASSRTGIGNEQYF - TRBD1 TRBJ2-7 TRBV6-6
TGTGCCAGCAGCCAAGGAACACCGATTTACAATGAGCAGTTCTTC CASSQGTPIYNEQFF - - TRBJ2-1 TRBV14
TGTGCCAGCAGCCCTAGCGGGCATGGGGGCTACACCTTC CASSPSGHGGYTF - - TRBJ1-2 TRBV7-2
TGTGCCAGCACTTCGCAGGGAGGTCCGTACGAGCAGTACTTC CASTSQGGPYEQYF - - TRBJ2-7 TRBV6-5
TGTGCCGTTGGTGCAGGGGCAGCCTACGAGCAGTACTTC CAVGAGAAYEQYF - - TRBJ2-7 TRBV27
TGTGCCAGCAGCCAAGGGAAGACTAGCGGGGGCGAGGAGACCCAGTACTTC CASSQGKTSGGEETQYF - TRBD2 TRBJ2-5 TRBV14
TGTGCCAGTAGATCGGGGGGGCAAGGTGGAAAACTGTTTTTT CASRSGGQGGKLFF - - TRBJ1-4 TRBV19
TGTGCCAGCGAAAACAGGGGTGAAACCGGGGAGCTGTTTTTT CASENRGETGELFF - TRBD1 TRBJ2-2 TRBV3-1/TRBV3-2
TGCGCCAGCGGCGCAAATTCTGGAAACACCATATATTTT CASGANSGNTIYF - - TRBJ1-3 TRBV10-2
TGTGCCACCAGTGATTTGCAATTAAGGCCCGGGACAGGGTGGGTAGGGGAGACCCAGTACTTC CATSDLQLRPGTGWVGETQYF - TRBD1 TRBJ2-5 TRBV24-1
TGTGCCAGCAGTTCGACAGGTTTTAGGTACGAGCAGTACTTC CASSSTGFRYEQYF - - TRBJ2-7 TRBV6-5
TGTGCCAGCAACCGAGGGGGACAGGGCAATAATTCACCCCTCCACTTT CASNRGGQGNNSPLHF - TRBD1 TRBJ1-6 TRBV7-9
TGTGCCAGCGTGGACAGGGGGGTGACAGATACGCAGTATTTT CASVDRGVTDTQYF - TRBD1 TRBJ2-3 TRBV6-5
TGTGCCAGCAGCAACCGGGCCTTCAACTATGGCTACACCTTC CASSNRAFNYGYTF once - TRBJ1-2 TRBV3-1/TRBV3-2
TGCGCCAGCAGCCAAGATCGAGCAACTAATGAAAAACTGTTTTTT CASSQDRATNEKLFF - - TRBJ1-4 TRBV4-3
TGTGCCAGCAGCTTAGATAATATAGGGACGGACTTTTTAAAACTGTTTTTT CASSLDNIGTDFLKLFF - - TRBJ1-4 TRBV11-2
TGTGCCAGTAGTAGCGGCGAGAGAGCGGGGGGGCGCAATGAGCAGTTCTTC CASSSGERAGGRNEQFF - TRBD2 TRBJ2-1 TRBV19
TGTGCCAGCAGTGGCCCCGGAGGGAATGAGCAGTTCTTC CASSGPGGNEQFF - - TRBJ2-1 TRBV6-6
TGCGCCAGCAGCGTCTATAAGGGTTCACCCCTCCACTTT CASSVYKGSPLHF - - TRBJ1-6 TRBV5-1
TGTGCCAGCTCAACGCTTCCGGGACAGGGGGCATTGGAGCAGTACTTC CASSTLPGQGALEQYF - TRBD1 TRBJ2-7 TRBV18
TGTGCCAGCAGTATCGACAGGGGGGATGGCTACACCTTC CASSIDRGDGYTF - TRBD1 TRBJ1-2 TRBV12-3/TRBV12-4
TGCGCCAGCAGCTCTGGGACGGTCACCCAAGAGACCCAGTACTTC CASSSGTVTQETQYF - - TRBJ2-5 TRBV5-1
TGTGCCAGCAGTCCCGGGACAGGGTTTGAAGCTTTCTTT CASSPGTGFEAFF once TRBD1 TRBJ1-1 TRBV12-3/TRBV12-4
TGTGCCAGTAGTATAGTAGCGGGGGGTGCAGGAGCCAAAAACATTCAGTACTTC CASSIVAGGAGAKNIQYF - TRBD2 TRBJ2-4 TRBV19
TGTGCCATCAGGAACCCCGGGACAGCCTACGAGCAGTACTTC CAIRNPGTAYEQYF - TRBD1 TRBJ2-7 TRBV10-3